Below are 7 T cell receptor beta chains sequenced from a single sample in a study of blood T cell repertoires in COVID-19. Clones were read by immunoSEQ multiplex PCR, and TCRdb kept only the in-frame ones, dropping some. This sample carries more than 200,000 clones, about 86% of them seen once, and the ten largest clones take about 8.9%. Sequenced sample: peripheral blood. Receptors were obtained from a man older than 75 with acute or convalescent COVID-19.

This rearrangement joins TRBV5-1 to TRBJ1-2; TRBD1 matches 8 bases. CDR3 size: 15 residues. The trim removed 4 bases at V and 0 bases at J, leaving 5 bases unmatched. Germline lookup yields CDR1 SGHRS and CDR2 YFSETQ. The CDR3 sequence is CASSNPTGANYGYTF. In DNA, the CDR3 is TGCGCCAGCAGCAACCCGACAGGGGCTAACTATGGCTACACCTTC.

This chain links TRBV19 with TRBJ2-3; TRBD1 might be the D (5 bases). V lost 7 bases, J lost 3 bases, and 17 bases lay in between. CDR3 size: 15 residues. Germline V gives CDR1 LNHDA, CDR2 SQIVND (reference sequence). CDR3 amino acids: CASTLRGLGTDTQYF. Here the CDR3 DNA reads TGTGCCAGTACTCTAAGGGGTCTCGGAACAGATACGCAGTATTTT.

A few counts support this clone. The CDR3 sequence is CATRDGGLNTEAFF. The CDR3 nucleotides are TGTGCCACCCGAGATGGGGGCTTGAACACTGAAGCTTTCTTT. This chain connects TRBV2 to TRBJ1-1; possibly TRBD1 for D (6 bases). V gave up 10 bases and J gave up 0 bases, with 15 bases separating them. CDR3 length: 14 amino acids. CDR1 SNHLY and CDR2 FYNNEI come from the germline V gene.

The chain uses TRBV27 and TRBJ2-6; 8 bases are a match to TRBD2. CDR3 length: 16 residues. Losses at the gene ends were 6 bases for V and 1 base for J; bases not matched to a gene: 5. Germline CDR1 reads MNHEY; CDR2 reads SMNVEV (reference sequence). The DNA of the CDR3 is TGTGCCAGCAGGTACGGGAGGGCTTCTGGGGCCAACGTCCTGACTTTC. This translates into CASRYGRASGANVLTF.

The V call is TRBV10-3, the J call TRBJ1-5, with a possible D match to TRBD1 (6 bases). The ends were cut back, 0 bases at V and 6 bases at J, with 15 bases in the middle. CDR1 ENHRY and CDR2 SYGVKD come from the germline V gene. This CDR3 contains 16 residues. As DNA, the CDR3 is TGTGCCATCAGTGAGTCGGGCAGGGGAATCGGTCAGCCCCAGCATTTT. It yields the protein CAISESGRGIGQPQHF.

The rearrangement joins TRBV11-1 to TRBJ2-4, with TRBD1 matching over 8 bases. Germline V gene data show CDR1 as SGHAT and CDR2 as FQDESV (reference sequence). The CDR3 is 15 residues long. V was clipped by 2 bases and J by 7 bases; unmatched bases: 7. The CDR3 region is CASSLRTGMANIQYF. The CDR3 DNA reads TGTGCCAGCAGCTTAAGGACAGGGATGGCCAACATTCAGTACTTC.

The chain recombines TRBV4-2 with TRBJ2-6; 7 bases are shared with TRBD1. Germline V gene data show CDR1 as LGHNA and CDR2 as YNFKEQ. V lost 5 bases, J lost 7 bases, and 14 bases stayed unmatched. The CDR3 extends over 17 amino acids. The DNA of the CDR3 is TGTGCCAGCAGCTTATACAGGGGCCATCTGGTCGCCAACGTCCTGACTTTC. As protein: CASSLYRGHLVANVLTF.